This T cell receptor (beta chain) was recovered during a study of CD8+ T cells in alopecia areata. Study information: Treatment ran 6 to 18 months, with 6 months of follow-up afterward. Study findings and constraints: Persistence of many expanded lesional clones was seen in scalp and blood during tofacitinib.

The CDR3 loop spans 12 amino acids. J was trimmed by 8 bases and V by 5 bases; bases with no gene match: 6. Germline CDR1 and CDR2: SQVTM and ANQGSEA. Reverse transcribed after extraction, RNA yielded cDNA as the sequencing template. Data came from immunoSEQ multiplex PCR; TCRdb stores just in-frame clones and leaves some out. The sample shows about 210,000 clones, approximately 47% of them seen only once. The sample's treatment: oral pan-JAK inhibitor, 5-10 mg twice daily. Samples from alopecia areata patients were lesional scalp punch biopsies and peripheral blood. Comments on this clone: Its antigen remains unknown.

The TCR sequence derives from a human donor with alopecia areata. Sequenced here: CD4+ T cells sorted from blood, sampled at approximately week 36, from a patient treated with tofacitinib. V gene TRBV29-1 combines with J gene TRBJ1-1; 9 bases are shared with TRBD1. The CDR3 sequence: CSVHRGRLEAFF. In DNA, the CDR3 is TGCAGCGTTCACAGGGGGCGCCTGGAAGCTTTCTTT.